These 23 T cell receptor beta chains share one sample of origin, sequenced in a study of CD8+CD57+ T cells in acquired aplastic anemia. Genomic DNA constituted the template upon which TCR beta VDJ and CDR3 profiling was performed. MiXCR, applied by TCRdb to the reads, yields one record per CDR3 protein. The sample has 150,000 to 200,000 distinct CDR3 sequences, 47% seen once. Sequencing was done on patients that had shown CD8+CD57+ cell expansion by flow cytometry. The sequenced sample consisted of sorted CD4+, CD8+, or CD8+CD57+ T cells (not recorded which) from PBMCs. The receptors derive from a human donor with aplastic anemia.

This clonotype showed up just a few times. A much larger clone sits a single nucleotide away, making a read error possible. The chain's CDR3 is CGARAGDRLNTEAFF. The CDR3 DNA follows: TGCGGTGCTAGAGCCGGGGACAGGTTAAACACTGAAGCTTTCTTT. The chain links TRBV20-1 to TRBJ1-1, with TRBD1 matching 8 bases. This CDR3 contains 15 residues. Germline assignment: CDR1 DFQATT and CDR2 SNEGSKA (reference sequence).

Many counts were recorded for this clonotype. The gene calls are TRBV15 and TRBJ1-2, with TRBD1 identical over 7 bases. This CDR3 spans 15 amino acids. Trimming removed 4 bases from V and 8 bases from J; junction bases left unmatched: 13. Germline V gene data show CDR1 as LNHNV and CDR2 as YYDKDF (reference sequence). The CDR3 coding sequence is TGTGCCACCAGCACTCGGACAGGACAAGGGGGAGGCTACACCTTC. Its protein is CATSTRTGQGGGYTF. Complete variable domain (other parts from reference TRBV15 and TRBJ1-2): DAMVIQNPRYQVTQFGKPVTLSCSQTLNHNVMYWYQQKSSQAPKLLFHYYDKDFNNEADTPDNFQSRRPNTSFCFLDIRSPGLGDTAMYLCATSTRTGQGGGYTFGSGTRLTVV.

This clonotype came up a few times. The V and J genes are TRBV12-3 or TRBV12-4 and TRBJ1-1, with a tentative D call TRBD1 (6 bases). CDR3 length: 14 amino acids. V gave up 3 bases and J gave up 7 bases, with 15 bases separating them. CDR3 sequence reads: CASSFTGPGYEAFF. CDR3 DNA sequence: TGTGCCAGCAGTTTCACAGGGCCTGGTTATGAAGCTTTCTTT.

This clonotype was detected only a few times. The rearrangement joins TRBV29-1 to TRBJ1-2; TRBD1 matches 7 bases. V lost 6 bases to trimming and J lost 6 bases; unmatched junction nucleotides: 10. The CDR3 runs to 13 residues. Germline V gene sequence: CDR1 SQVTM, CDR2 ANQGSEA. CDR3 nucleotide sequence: TGCAGCGTAGGTGGACAGGCGACTAATGGCTACACCTTC. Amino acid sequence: CSVGGQATNGYTF.

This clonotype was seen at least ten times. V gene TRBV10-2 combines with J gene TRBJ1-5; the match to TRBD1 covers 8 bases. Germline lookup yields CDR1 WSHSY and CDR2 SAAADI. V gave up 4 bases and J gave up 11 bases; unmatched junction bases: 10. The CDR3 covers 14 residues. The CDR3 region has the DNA TGCGCCAGCAGTGGGACAGGGAGGGACGGGGCCCAGCATTTT. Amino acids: CASSGTGRDGAQHF.

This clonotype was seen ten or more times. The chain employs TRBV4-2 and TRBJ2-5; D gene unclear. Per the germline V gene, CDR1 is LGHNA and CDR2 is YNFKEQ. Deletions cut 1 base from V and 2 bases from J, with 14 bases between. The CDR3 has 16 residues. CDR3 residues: CASSQGVDQKQETQYF. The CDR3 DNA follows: TGTGCCAGCAGCCAAGGCGTGGACCAGAAACAAGAGACCCAGTACTTC.

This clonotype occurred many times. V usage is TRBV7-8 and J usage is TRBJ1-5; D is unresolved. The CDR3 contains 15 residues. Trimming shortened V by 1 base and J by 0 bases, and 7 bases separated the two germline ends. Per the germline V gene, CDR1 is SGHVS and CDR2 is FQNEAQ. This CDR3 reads CASSLGTSSNQPQHF. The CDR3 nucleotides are TGTGCCAGCAGCTTAGGTACGAGTAGCAATCAGCCCCAGCATTTT.

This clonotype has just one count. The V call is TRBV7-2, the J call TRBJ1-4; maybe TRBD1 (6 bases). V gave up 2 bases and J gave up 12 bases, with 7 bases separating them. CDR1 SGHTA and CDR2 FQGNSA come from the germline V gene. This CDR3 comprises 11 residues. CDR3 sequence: CASSLTGQLFF. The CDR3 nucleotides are TGTGCCAGCAGCTTAACAGGGCAACTGTTTTTT.

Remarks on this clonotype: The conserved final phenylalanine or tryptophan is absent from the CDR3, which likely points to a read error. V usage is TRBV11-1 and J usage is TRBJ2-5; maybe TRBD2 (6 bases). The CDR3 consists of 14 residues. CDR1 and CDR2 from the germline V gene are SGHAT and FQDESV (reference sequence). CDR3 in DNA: TGTGCCGGCAGCCCCCTGGGAGGCCAAGAGACCCAGTACTCT. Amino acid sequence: CAGSPLGGQETQYS.

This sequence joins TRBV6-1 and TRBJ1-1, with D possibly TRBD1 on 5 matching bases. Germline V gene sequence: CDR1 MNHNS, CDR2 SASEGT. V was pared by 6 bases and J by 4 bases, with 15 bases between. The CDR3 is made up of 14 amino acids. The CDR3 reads CASSRLLGGTEAFF. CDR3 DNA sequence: TGTGCCAGCAGCCGGCTCCTTGGGGGCACTGAAGCTTTCTTT.

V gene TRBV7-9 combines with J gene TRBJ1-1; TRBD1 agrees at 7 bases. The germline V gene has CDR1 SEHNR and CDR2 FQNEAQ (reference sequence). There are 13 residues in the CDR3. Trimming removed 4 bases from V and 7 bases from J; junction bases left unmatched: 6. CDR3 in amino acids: CASSWGGQVEAFF. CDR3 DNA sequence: TGTGCCAGCAGCTGGGGAGGACAGGTTGAAGCTTTCTTT.

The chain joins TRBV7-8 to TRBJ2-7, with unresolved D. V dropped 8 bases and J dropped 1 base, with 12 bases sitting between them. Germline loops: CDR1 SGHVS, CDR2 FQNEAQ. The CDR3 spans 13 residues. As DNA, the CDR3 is TGTGCCAGCTCCCGAACGGCGTCCTACGAGCAGTACTTC. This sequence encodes CASSRTASYEQYF.

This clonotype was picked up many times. The CDR3 spells CASSDSAGPGELFF. In DNA form, the CDR3 reads TGTGCCAGCAGTGACTCGGCTGGTCCCGGGGAGCTGTTTTTT. V and J are TRBV6-4 and TRBJ2-2; D unresolved. The CDR3 is 14 residues long. Germline loops: CDR1 MRHNA, CDR2 SNTAGT. The germline V and J ends were trimmed by 0 bases and 6 bases, with 8 bases remaining between them.

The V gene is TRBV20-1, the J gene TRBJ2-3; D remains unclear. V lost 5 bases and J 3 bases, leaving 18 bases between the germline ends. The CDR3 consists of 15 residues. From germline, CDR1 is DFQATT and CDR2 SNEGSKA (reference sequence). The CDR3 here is CSARRAQARTDTQYF. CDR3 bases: TGCAGTGCTCGCCGGGCCCAGGCTAGGACAGATACGCAGTATTTT.

The CDR3 sequence is CASSGSGGPTDTQYF. Written as DNA, the CDR3 is TGTGCCAGCAGCGGAAGCGGGGGGCCCACAGATACGCAGTATTTT. The gene calls are TRBV11-1 and TRBJ2-3; 9 bases are shared with TRBD2. The length of the CDR3 is 15 residues. J lost 2 bases, V lost 5 bases, and 5 bases had no gene match. Germline loops: CDR1 SGHAT, CDR2 FQDESV (reference sequence). Full variable domain (outside the CDR3, taken from reference TRBV11-1 and TRBJ2-3): EAEVAQSPRYKITEKSQAVAFWCDPISGHATLYWYRQILGQGPELLVQFQDESVVDDSQLPKDRFSAERLKGVDSTLKIQPAELGDSAMYLCASSGSGGPTDTQYFGPGTRLTVL.

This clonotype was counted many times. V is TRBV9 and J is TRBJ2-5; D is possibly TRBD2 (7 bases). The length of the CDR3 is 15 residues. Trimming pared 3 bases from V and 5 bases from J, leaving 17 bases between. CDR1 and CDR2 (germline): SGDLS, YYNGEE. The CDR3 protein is CASSASGGQGETQYF. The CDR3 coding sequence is TGTGCCAGCAGCGCGTCCGGGGGGCAGGGGGAGACCCAGTACTTC.

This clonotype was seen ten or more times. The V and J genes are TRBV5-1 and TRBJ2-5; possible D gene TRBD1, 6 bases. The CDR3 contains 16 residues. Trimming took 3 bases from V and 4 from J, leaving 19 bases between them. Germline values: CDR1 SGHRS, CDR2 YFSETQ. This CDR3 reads CASSSQGAGLTETQYF. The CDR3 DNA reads TGCGCCAGCAGCTCACAGGGTGCAGGCCTTACAGAGACCCAGTACTTC.

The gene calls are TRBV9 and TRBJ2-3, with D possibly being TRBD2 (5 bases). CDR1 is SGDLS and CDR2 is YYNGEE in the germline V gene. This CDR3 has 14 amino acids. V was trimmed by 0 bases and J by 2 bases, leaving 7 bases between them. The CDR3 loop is CASSVDGNTDTQYF. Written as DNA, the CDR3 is TGTGCCAGCAGCGTAGACGGGAACACAGATACGCAGTATTTT.

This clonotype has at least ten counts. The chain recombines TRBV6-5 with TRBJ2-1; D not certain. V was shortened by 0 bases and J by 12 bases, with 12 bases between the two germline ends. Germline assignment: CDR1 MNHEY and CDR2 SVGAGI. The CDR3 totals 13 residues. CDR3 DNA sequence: TGTGCCAGCAGTTACTCGGTCCTCGGCGTGCAGTTCTTC. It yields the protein CASSYSVLGVQFF.

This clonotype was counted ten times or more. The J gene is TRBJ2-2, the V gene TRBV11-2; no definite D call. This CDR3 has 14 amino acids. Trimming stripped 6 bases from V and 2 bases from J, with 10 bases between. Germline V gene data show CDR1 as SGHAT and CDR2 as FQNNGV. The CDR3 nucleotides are TGTGCCAGCAGATATGTCGCTAACACCGGGGAGCTGTTTTTT. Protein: CASRYVANTGELFF.

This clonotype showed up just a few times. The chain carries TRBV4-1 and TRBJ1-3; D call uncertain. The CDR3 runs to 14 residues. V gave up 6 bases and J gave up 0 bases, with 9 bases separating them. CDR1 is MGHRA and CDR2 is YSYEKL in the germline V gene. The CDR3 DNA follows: TGCGCCAGCAGGCTCGGGAGCTCTGGAAACACCATATATTTT. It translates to CASRLGSSGNTIYF.

The CDR3 region has the DNA TGTGCCAGTAGTCCGGGACAGTACAATGAGCAGTTCTTC. Protein sequence: CASSPGQYNEQFF. The rearrangement links TRBV19 to TRBJ2-1, with 7 bases matching TRBD1. The CDR3 covers 13 residues. The germline V gene encodes CDR1 LNHDA and CDR2 SQIVND (reference sequence). The trim removed 5 bases at V and 4 bases at J, leaving 2 bases unmatched.

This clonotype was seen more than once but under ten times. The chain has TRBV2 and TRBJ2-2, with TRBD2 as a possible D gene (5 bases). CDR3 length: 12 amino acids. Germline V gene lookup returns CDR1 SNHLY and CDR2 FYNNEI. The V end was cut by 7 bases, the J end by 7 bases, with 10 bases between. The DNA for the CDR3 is TGTGCCAGCACAAGAGGAGGCGGGGAGCTGTTTTTT. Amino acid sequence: CASTRGGGELFF.